A single sample gave rise to the 10 T cell receptor beta chains below, sequenced in a study of neurological immune-mediated disorders. TCRdb analysed the 5' RACE reads with MiXCR anew, one entry per CDR3 protein. This sample has about 55,000 distinct CDR3 sequences, with roughly 4% found just once. The sequencing input was PBMCs. Receptor source: a man aged 30 to 39 with multiple sclerosis.

Many counts were recorded for this clonotype. V and J are TRBV5-1 and TRBJ1-3; D is perhaps TRBD1 (6 bases). CDR1 SGHRS and CDR2 YFSETQ come from the germline V gene. V was shortened by 4 bases and J by 4 bases, with 15 bases between the two germline ends. CDR3 length: 15 amino acids. The CDR3 DNA reads TGCGCCAGCAGCGGCCAACAGGGCTCAGGAAACACCATATATTTT. Amino acid sequence: CASSGQQGSGNTIYF. The full variable domain, completed using reference TRBV5-1 and TRBJ1-3, is KAGVTQTPRYLIKTRGQQVTLSCSPISGHRSVSWYQQTPGQGLQFLFEYFSETQRNKGNFPGRFSGRQFSNSRSEMNVSTLELGDSALYLCASSGQQGSGNTIYFGEGSWLTVV.

This clonotype has at least ten counts. The genes are TRBV29-1 and TRBJ2-7, with 8 bases identical to TRBD1. Per the germline V gene, CDR1 is SQVTM and CDR2 is ANQGSEA. The CDR3 runs 15 residues. Germline trimming cut 6 bases from V and 3 bases from J; bases unmatched to any gene: 13. The CDR3 here is CSVIRPGGPRYEQYF. DNA of the CDR3: TGCAGCGTCATCCGGCCAGGGGGCCCCCGCTACGAGCAGTACTTC.

This clonotype was seen a few times. This may arise from a read error, as a much more abundant clone is one base away. The CDR3 reads CASSVKRGETQYF. CDR3 coding DNA: TGCGCCAGCAGCGTCAAAAGGGGAGAGACCCAGTACTTC. This chain connects TRBV5-1 to TRBJ2-5; perhaps TRBD1 as D (5 bases). The germline V gene encodes CDR1 SGHRS and CDR2 YFSETQ. Trimming took 4 bases from V and 4 from J, leaving 11 bases between them. The CDR3 loop spans 13 amino acids. The variable domain in full, with the rest retrieved from reference TRBV5-1 and TRBJ2-5, is KAGVTQTPRYLIKTRGQQVTLSCSPISGHRSVSWYQQTPGQGLQFLFEYFSETQRNKGNFPGRFSGRQFSNSRSEMNVSTLELGDSALYLCASSVKRGETQYFGPGTRLLVL.

There are many counts of this clonotype. This sequence joins TRBV5-1 and TRBJ2-2, with 10 bases identical to TRBD2. CDR1 is SGHRS and CDR2 is YFSETQ in the germline V gene. The CDR3 runs 15 residues. J gave up 5 bases and V 2 bases, and 3 bases lay outside the gene matches. The CDR3 DNA reads TGCGCCAGCAGCTTACTAGCGGGGAGAACCGGGGAGCTGTTTTTT. This codes for CASSLLAGRTGELFF.

This clonotype was observed many times. This sequence joins TRBV10-2 and TRBJ2-7, with 7 bases aligning to TRBD1. The germline gives CDR1 WSHSY, CDR2 SAAADI. V shed 5 bases and J 3 bases; nucleotides not matched to a gene: 13. The CDR3 is 16 amino acids. The chain's CDR3 is CASSPPMYRTGYEQYF. CDR3 bases: TGCGCCAGCAGTCCCCCAATGTATCGGACAGGCTACGAGCAGTACTTC.

This clonotype was observed at least ten times. The chain uses TRBV5-1 and TRBJ1-6; no firm D call. Trimming stripped 6 bases from V and 5 bases from J, with 15 bases between. The germline CDR1 and CDR2 sequences are SGHRS and YFSETQ. The CDR3 runs to 15 residues. CDR3 in amino acids: CASKSEQNNNSPLHF. The CDR3 DNA is TGCGCCAGCAAATCGGAGCAGAATAATAATTCACCCCTCCACTTT.

This clonotype was counted many times. The chain has TRBV27 and TRBJ2-7; TRBD2 might be the D (7 bases). CDR3 size: 14 residues. V was clipped by 3 bases and J by 6 bases, with 15 bases between them. CDR1 and CDR2 (germline): MNHEY, SMNVEV (reference sequence). The chain's CDR3 is CASSLVGGPFEQYF. The CDR3 DNA reads TGTGCCAGCAGTTTGGTGGGGGGGCCGTTCGAGCAGTACTTC.

This clonotype has ten or more counts. The chain recombines TRBV4-2 with TRBJ2-7; tentative D call: TRBD2 (7 bases). From germline, CDR1 is LGHNA and CDR2 YNFKEQ. The CDR3 consists of 15 residues. The germline V and J ends were trimmed by 5 bases and 3 bases, with 17 bases remaining between them. The CDR3 DNA reads TGTGCCAGCAGCTACAGGGAGGGCGCCGTCTACGAGCAGTACTTC. As protein: CASSYREGAVYEQYF.

There are a few counts of this clonotype. The chain employs TRBV5-1 and TRBJ1-1; D gene unclear. Trimming left V 2 bases short and J 5 bases short, with 13 bases between. This CDR3 contains 14 residues. Per the germline V gene, CDR1 is SGHRS and CDR2 is YFSETQ. CDR3 in amino acids: CASSFRSKTTEAFF. The DNA for the CDR3 is TGCGCCAGCAGCTTTCGATCAAAGACGACTGAAGCTTTCTTT.

This clonotype was recorded many times. The chain joins TRBV5-6 to TRBJ2-5; tentatively, D is TRBD1 (5 bases). Trimming removed 0 bases at V and 4 bases at J, with 16 bases between. Germline V lookup: CDR1 SGHDT, CDR2 YYEEEE. The CDR3 has 16 residues. The CDR3 reads CASSLARTWGPETQYF. CDR3 sequence (DNA): TGTGCCAGCAGCTTGGCTCGAACTTGGGGCCCAGAGACCCAGTACTTC.